This TCR beta chain was recovered during a study of cytomegalovirus exposure and HLA in healthy donors. Whole-study findings and limits: With later analysis, a missense DCLRE1C variant became linked to TCR beta V- and J-gene trimming. HLA alleles showed associations with around 15,000 TCR beta sequences in a later analysis, at a 0.05 false discovery rate. Further analysis, carried out later, found HLA-associated TCR beta chains more clonally expanded than equally common other chains.

PCR amplification relied on 60 Vbeta primers (plus 13 Jbeta primers). Source study methods: In a later analysis, around 10 million of some 80 million unique beta chains occurred in at least two donors. The repertoire was sequenced with immunoSEQ multiplex PCR; TCRdb's copy has only in-frame clones and lacks some. V, J and clone size are taken as reported in that table, and D and trimming were inferred from the DNA itself. The sample has about 100,000 clones; about 75% are singletons. Germline assignment: CDR1 MGHRA and CDR2 YSYEKL. CDR3 length: 17 amino acids. Worth noting for this clone: Its target is not known. A read error may produce the germline difference seen at one junction end.

The V and J genes are TRBV4-1 and TRBJ1-3; TRBD1 might be the D (6 bases). This receptor was obtained from a male donor in good health and CMV-seropositive. Sequencing was performed on PBMCs. The CDR3 sequence is CTSSQEQGGFSGNTIYF. Written as DNA, the CDR3 is TGCACCAGCAGCCAGGAACAGGGCGGTTTCTCTGGAAACACCATATATTTT.